The 14 T cell receptor beta chains below all came from one sample that was sequenced in a study of identical twins. Via MiXCR, TCRdb re-called the 5' RACE reads, giving one row per CDR3 protein. The data hold under 300,000 distinct CDR3 sequences, with roughly 13% observed a single time. This sample also belongs to another study, concerning yellow fever vaccine responses in identical twins.

The sequenced sample was memory (CD45RO+) T cells sorted from blood. These receptors all stem from a woman under 30 in good health.

The table lists this clonotype with many counts. The chain joins TRBV12-3 or TRBV12-4 to TRBJ1-5; a possible D gene is TRBD1 (6 bases). The CDR3 contains 15 residues. V lost 6 bases and J lost 6, with 18 bases in between. The chain's CDR3 is CASSQGSGAGQPQHF. The CDR3, as DNA: TGTGCCAGCAGCCAGGGGTCGGGGGCAGGTCAGCCCCAGCATTTT.

The rearrangement links TRBV28 to TRBJ1-2; 9 nucleotides agree with TRBD1. The CDR3 length is 17 residues. Germline values: CDR1 MDHEN, CDR2 SYDVKM. J gave up 4 bases and V 1 base, and 10 bases lay outside the gene matches. The CDR3 DNA reads TGTGCCAGCAGTTTATTTAATCGGGGACAGGGTTTCTATGGCTACACCTTC. It translates to CASSLFNRGQGFYGYTF.

The table lists this clonotype with many counts. The chain is built from TRBV28 and TRBJ2-2, with 7 bases aligning to TRBD1. The V gene end was trimmed by 8 bases and the J gene end by 0 bases; junction bases not matched to a gene: 6. CDR3 length: 15 amino acids. CDR1 MDHEN and CDR2 SYDVKM come from the germline V gene. The CDR3, as DNA: TGTGCCAGCCGAACACAGGGGACGAACACCGGGGAGCTGTTTTTT. Protein product: CASRTQGTNTGELFF. The full variable domain, its missing parts supplied by reference TRBV28 and TRBJ2-2, is DVKVTQSSRYLVKRTGEKVFLECVQDMDHENMFWYRQDPGLGLRLIYFSYDVKMKEKGDIPEGYSVSREKKERFSLILESASTNQTSMYLCASRTQGTNTGELFFGEGSRLTVL.

The rearrangement joins TRBV15 to TRBJ2-5, with 7 nucleotides matching TRBD1. In germline, CDR1 is LNHNV, CDR2 YYDKDF (reference sequence). V lost 4 bases and J lost 1; bases outside the gene matches: 3. The CDR3 is made up of 14 amino acids. The CDR3 reads CATSKGASQETQYF. Here the CDR3 DNA reads TGTGCCACCAGCAAGGGGGCCAGCCAAGAGACCCAGTACTTC.

This chain joins TRBV6-2 or TRBV6-3 and TRBJ2-3; D unclear. Deletions cut 5 bases from V and 2 bases from J, with 5 bases between. Germline CDR1 and CDR2: MNHEY and SVGEGT. The CDR3 covers 12 residues. The chain's CDR3 is CASSQYTDTQYF. CDR3 DNA: TGTGCCAGCAGTCAGTACACAGATACGCAGTATTTT.

The chain couples TRBV20-1 to TRBJ2-3; D remains unclear. There are 15 residues in the CDR3. Per germline, CDR1 DFQATT and CDR2 SNEGSKA (reference sequence). V was shortened by 1 base and J by 4 bases, with 15 bases between the two germline ends. The CDR3 sequence is CSARARGLAADTQYF. The DNA for the CDR3 is TGCAGTGCTAGAGCCAGAGGCCTTGCTGCAGATACGCAGTATTTT.

The chain uses TRBV12-3 or TRBV12-4 and TRBJ2-3; 11 positions match TRBD2. Germline trimming cut 5 bases from V and 4 bases from J; bases unmatched to any gene: 8. The CDR3 is made up of 16 amino acids. The CDR3 spells CASSPWLAGGSDTQYF. CDR3 nucleotide sequence: TGTGCCAGCAGTCCATGGCTAGCGGGAGGTTCAGATACGCAGTATTTT.

This clonotype was recorded many times. The V and J genes are TRBV7-6 and TRBJ1-3, with TRBD1 as a possible D gene (5 bases). This CDR3 is built from 16 residues. V lost 1 base to trimming and J lost 0 bases, with 10 bases between them. Germline-derived CDR1 and CDR2 are SGHVS and FNYEAQ. CDR3 sequence reads: CASSLETVSSGNTIYF. The CDR3 nucleotides are TGTGCCAGCAGCTTAGAGACAGTATCCTCTGGAAACACCATATATTTT.

The gene calls are TRBV4-3 and TRBJ2-5, with D possibly TRBD1 on 6 matching bases. The CDR3 contains 15 residues. The V gene's germline CDR1 is LGHNA and CDR2 YSLEER. V was clipped by 0 bases and J by 6 bases, with 14 bases between them. The CDR3, as DNA: TGCGCCAGCAGCCAAGATCACGGGGACATAAAGACCCAGTACTTC. Translation gives CASSQDHGDIKTQYF.

This clonotype was observed many times. The chain couples TRBV18 to TRBJ2-7; 10 bases are shared with TRBD1. The V gene end was trimmed by 4 bases and the J gene end by 6 bases; junction bases not matched to a gene: 12. Per the germline V gene, CDR1 is KGHSH and CDR2 is LQKENI. The CDR3 is made up of 16 amino acids. Here the CDR3 DNA reads TGTGCCAGCTCACGCAACCTTGGGACAGGGGCCTCCGAGCAGTACTTC. Its protein product is CASSRNLGTGASEQYF.

This clonotype was observed a few times. The rearrangement links TRBV3-1 to TRBJ1-3; D unresolved. The V gene's germline CDR1 is LGHDT and CDR2 YNNKEL (reference sequence). The CDR3 contains 14 residues. Trimming removed 3 bases from V and 6 bases from J, with 12 bases in between. The CDR3 nucleotides are TGTGCCAGCAGCCACCAGGTGGGCCTAAACACCATATATTTT. Amino acids: CASSHQVGLNTIYF.

This clonotype occurred a few times. This chain joins TRBV9 and TRBJ2-1; 8 nucleotides match TRBD2. V dropped 0 bases and J dropped 3; count of bases not matched to a gene: 2. CDR1 and CDR2 (germline): SGDLS, YYNGEE. The CDR3 has 15 residues. CDR3 bases: TGTGCCAGCAGCGTAGGGCTAGCGGGCTACAATGAGCAGTTCTTC. Translating gives CASSVGLAGYNEQFF.

The chain links TRBV6-2 or TRBV6-3 to TRBJ2-2; D gene ambiguous. CDR1 MNHEY and CDR2 SVGEGT come from the germline V gene. The length of the CDR3 is 14 residues. The V gene lost 6 bases and the J gene lost 3 bases, with 11 bases spanning the gap. CDR3 sequence: CASRHGRDTGELFF. CDR3 nucleotide sequence: TGTGCCAGCAGACACGGTCGGGACACCGGGGAGCTGTTTTTT.

In its sample, this clonotype was seen a few times. This rearrangement joins TRBV7-9 to TRBJ1-1; D is perhaps TRBD1 (5 bases). CDR1 and CDR2 from the germline V gene are SEHNR and FQNEAQ (reference sequence). This CDR3 region has 16 residues. V lost 4 bases, J lost 1 base, and 16 bases lay in between. The CDR3 sequence: CASSSPSAGSNTEAFF. CDR3 sequence (DNA): TGTGCCAGCAGCTCACCGTCGGCAGGGTCGAACACTGAAGCTTTCTTT.